This TCR beta chain was sequenced for a study of blood T cells in healthy people across ages. Alongside a J-beta primer mix, a sample-barcoded 5' primer served in a second PCR lasting 7 to 11 cycles. A single record per CDR3 protein comes from TCRdb applying MiXCR to the 5' RACE reads. Here the sample spans 1.5 million to 2 million distinct CDR3 sequences, about 50% being singletons. Germline loops: CDR1 KGHSH, CDR2 LQKENI. The CDR3 totals 14 residues. The TCR sequence derives from a woman in her forties in good health. Source material: blood. V usage is TRBV18 and J usage is TRBJ2-5; 8 bases fit TRBD1. The end of the DNA fits TRBJ2-7 better, so the J call may be wrong. The CDR3 here is CASSPQTGVYEQYF. The CDR3 DNA follows: TGTGCCAGCTCACCACAGACAGGGGTATACGAGCAGTACTTC.